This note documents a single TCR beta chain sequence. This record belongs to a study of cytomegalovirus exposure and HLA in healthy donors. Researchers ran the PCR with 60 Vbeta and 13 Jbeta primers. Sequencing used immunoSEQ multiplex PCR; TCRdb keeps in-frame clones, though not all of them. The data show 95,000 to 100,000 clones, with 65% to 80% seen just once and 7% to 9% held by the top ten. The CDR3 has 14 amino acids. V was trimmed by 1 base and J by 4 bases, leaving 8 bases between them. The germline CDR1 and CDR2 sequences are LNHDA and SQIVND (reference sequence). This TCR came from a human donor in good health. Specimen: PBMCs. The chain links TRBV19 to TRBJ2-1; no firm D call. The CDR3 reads CASSIGAQYNEQFF. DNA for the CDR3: TGTGCCAGTAGTATAGGGGCCCAATACAATGAGCAGTTCTTC.